This paragraph covers one T cell receptor beta chain sequence. This entry is derived from a study of blood T cell repertoires in COVID-19. The repertoire was sequenced with immunoSEQ multiplex PCR; TCRdb's copy has only in-frame clones and lacks some. The repertoire holds about 180,000 clones, with 65% to 90% as singletons. This CDR3 has 12 residues. The V gene's germline CDR1 is MDHEN and CDR2 SYDVKM. V lost 7 bases, J lost 11 bases, and 17 bases lay in between. This chain connects TRBV28 to TRBJ1-1; D gene uncertain. Sequences were obtained from peripheral blood. The clonotype originates from a man aged 50 or older with active or convalescent COVID-19. This CDR3 reads CASTSRVVNAFF. CDR3 bases: TGTGCCAGCACCAGCCGGGTGGTTAACGCTTTCTTT.